This is a list of T cell receptor beta chains from one sample in a study of cytomegalovirus exposure and HLA in healthy donors. Some clones are missing from TCRdb's copy, which holds only in-frame ones; the method was immunoSEQ multiplex PCR. The sample includes 150,000 to 250,000 clones, approximately 79% of them seen just once. The source material was PBMCs. These receptors were collected from a girl under 18 in good health and CMV-seropositive. The conserved cysteine and the conserved F or W are not part of the CDR3 here. The size entry is marked missing in some rows and otherwise reads once, few, many or a size class.

>.|TRBV2
ASSGQPGLVKNEQF
>.|TRBV18
ASSPNRGANEKLF
>few|TRBV7-8
ASSDPDRVGYEQY
>.|TRBV10-3
AISEPLGGLETQY
>.|TRBV19
ASSIPGLYGYT
>.|TRBV7-8
ASSLQPGQGLSIY
>.|TRBV9
ASSVGDLSPLH
>.|TRBV5-1
ASSASFGSIQY
>.|TRBV4-3
ASSPQTGDYGYT
>.|TRBV12-5
ASGAAGAFGYSNQPQH
>.|TRBV5-1
ASSLSGAYNEQF
>few|TRBV7-2
ASSLGHTNTGELF
>.|TRBV9
ASSVTIQGSYGYT
>once|TRBV11-2
ASSQAGHLADTQY
>.|TRBV6-1
AIGPQRPRPQH
>.|TRBV4-1
ASSRTGSGGYT
>.|TRBV29-1
SKGTSDNEQF
>.|TRBV19
ASSFGQTDEAF
>.|TRBV28
ASSYDRGWKY
>.|TRBV7-6
ASSDHGGTGGSSYNEQF
>.|TRBV2
ASSVTSAYGYT
>.|TRBV5-5
ASSETAGGNSPLH
>few|TRBV30
AWSRASYEQY
>.|TRBV6-5
ASSYDSRRQGYGYT
>.|TRBV7-7
ASSKHGSDNEQF
>.|TRBV7-2
ASSLEGAHTEAF
>.|TRBV30
AWSVLAGELF
>.|TRBV30
AWSSSGEWETQY
>.|TRBV10-3
AISERRGTQPQH
>.|TRBV19
ASSIRVGGGGSTYNEQF
>.|TRBV5-6
ASSSGGFDEKLF
>.|TRBV6-1
ASSEAGTGTEQY
>.|TRBV27
ASETGGPGYT
>.|TRBV13
ASSDRLANEQF
>.|TRBV29-1
SVGPGKTTSTDTQY
>.|TRBV11-2
ASSSPAGMWNTEAF
>.|TRBV27
ASSLSGDGYT
>.|TRBV29-1
SGGLAGAGGETQY
>.|TRBV19
ASSKGARTATDTQY
>few|TRBV7-6
ASSTPGLAGGQF
>.|TRBV5-1
ASSLDTAYGYT
>.|TRBV6-1
ASGGGRGGADTQY
>.|TRBV5-6
ASSLAATRSNQPQH
>.|TRBV18
ASSPPQGMAEKLF
>.|TRBV15
ATSRTTGEVGYGYT
>.|TRBV7-2
ASSLAAAGGASETQY
>few|TRBV4-1
ASSQDPPGRRNQPQH
>.|TRBV5-1
ASSLSVGGRLPNYGYT
>.|TRBV7-2
ASSLWGGRNEAF
>.|TRBV21-1
ASSTGTGTRNTGELF